Below, 12 T cell receptor beta chains from the same sample are listed, as sequenced in a study of T cell repertoires in cytomegalovirus infection. These receptors are not linked to any known antigen. TCRdb re-called the reads through MiXCR, storing one row per CDR3 protein. The table lists about 740,000 distinct CDR3 sequences, 33% of them singletons. Sequences were derived from cultured PBMCs, sampled from culture after CMV antigen stimulation. These receptors were collected from a human donor in good health (CMV status not recorded). Some clones in this sample may be carry-over from other donors' samples.

V usage is TRBV19 and J usage is TRBJ1-5; tentative D call: TRBD1 (6 bases). The CDR3 has 14 residues. V shed 11 bases and J shed 4 bases, with 18 bases lying between them. The germline CDR1 and CDR2 sequences are LNHDA and SQIVND (reference sequence). The chain's CDR3 is CASKLSDRNQPQHF. CDR3 DNA sequence: TGTGCCTCCAAACTCTCGGACAGAAATCAGCCCCAGCATTTT.

This clonotype was counted ten times or more. The rearrangement uses TRBV7-2 and TRBJ1-2, with TRBD1 identical over 10 bases. V dropped 5 bases and J dropped 5; count of bases not matched to a gene: 8. From germline, CDR1 is SGHTA and CDR2 FQGNSA. There are 15 residues in the CDR3. The CDR3 is CASSPRTGGSYGYTF. DNA for the CDR3: TGTGCCAGCAGCCCTAGGACAGGGGGATCGTATGGCTACACCTTC.

The chain is built from TRBV6-5 and TRBJ1-5, with TRBD1 matching over 12 bases. This CDR3 region has 15 residues. V lost 7 bases, J lost 2 bases, and 3 bases stayed unmatched. Germline V gene sequence: CDR1 MNHEY, CDR2 SVGAGI. CDR3 in amino acids: CASNGTGGGNQPQHF. CDR3 nucleotide sequence: TGTGCCAGCAACGGGACAGGGGGCGGCAATCAGCCCCAGCATTTT.

This chain links TRBV7-9 with TRBJ1-1; 9 nucleotides agree with TRBD1. The CDR3 has 17 amino acids. The V and J ends lost 5 bases and 7 bases, in that order; junction bases with no gene match: 17. Germline CDR1 and CDR2: SEHNR and FQNEAQ (reference sequence). The CDR3 spells CASSIKPGQGRSFEAFF. The CDR3, as DNA: TGTGCCAGCAGCATTAAACCTGGACAGGGGAGAAGCTTTGAAGCTTTCTTT.

This clonotype was counted between two and nine times. The rearrangement links TRBV12-3 or TRBV12-4 to TRBJ2-5; TRBD2 matches at 9 bases. The J segment lost 4 bases and the V segment lost 8 bases, leaving 8 bases of the junction unmatched. The CDR3 covers 14 residues. DNA for the CDR3: TGTGCCAGCGGGTTAGCGGGAGCGGGAGAGACCCAGTACTTC. Translating gives CASGLAGAGETQYF.

This chain uses TRBV28 with TRBJ2-1; TRBD2 agrees at 7 bases. V was pared by 6 bases and J by 2 bases, with 7 bases of the junction left unmatched. The CDR3 runs to 15 residues. Germline CDR1 reads MDHEN; CDR2 reads SYDVKM. As DNA, the CDR3 is TGTGCCAGCAGCCTAGGGACTAAACCCTACAATGAGCAGTTCTTC. This encodes CASSLGTKPYNEQFF.

The chain has TRBV5-4 and TRBJ2-1, with 10 bases that match TRBD2. With V trimmed by 2 bases and J by 6 bases, 2 bases remained unmatched. The length of the CDR3 is 14 residues. Germline V gene sequence: CDR1 SGHNT, CDR2 YYREEE (reference sequence). As DNA, the CDR3 is TGTGCCAGCAGCTTCTTAGCGGGAGGCAATGAGCAGTTCTTC. Its protein product is CASSFLAGGNEQFF. Full variable domain (remainder filled in from reference TRBV5-4 and TRBJ2-1): ETGVTQSPTHLIKTRGQQVTLRCSSQSGHNTVSWYQQALGQGPQFIFQYYREEENGRGNFPPRFSGLQFPNYSSELNVNALELDDSALYLCASSFLAGGNEQFFGPGTRLTVL.

This rearrangement joins TRBV7-8 to TRBJ1-2; D is perhaps TRBD1 (5 bases). The V end was cut by 8 bases, the J end by 7 bases, with 20 bases between. The CDR3 is 14 amino acids. Germline lookup yields CDR1 SGHVS and CDR2 FQNEAQ. CDR3 region: CASSPLGGSIGYTF. The DNA of the CDR3 is TGTGCCAGCTCACCCCTGGGGGGATCTATTGGCTACACCTTC.

This clonotype was seen a single time. V usage is TRBV19 and J usage is TRBJ1-5; D unresolved. V lost 1 base and J lost 2, with 6 bases in between. Germline V gene lookup returns CDR1 LNHDA and CDR2 SQIVND (reference sequence). This CDR3 has 14 residues. CDR3 in amino acids: CASSIGSRNQPQHF. The CDR3 nucleotides read TGTGCCAGTAGTATAGGCAGCCGCAATCAGCCCCAGCATTTT. Complete variable domain (other parts from reference TRBV19 and TRBJ1-5): DGGITQSPKYLFRKEGQNVTLSCEQNLNHDAMYWYRQDPGQGLRLIYYSQIVNDFQKGDIAEGYSVSREKKESFPLTVTSAQKNPTAFYLCASSIGSRNQPQHFGDGTRLSIL.

This clonotype was counted at least ten times. The J gene is TRBJ1-5, the V gene TRBV7-8, with D hard to call. CDR1 and CDR2 (germline): SGHVS, FQNEAQ. The V gene lost 0 bases and the J gene lost 0 bases, with 9 bases spanning the gap. The CDR3 length is 16 residues. DNA of the CDR3: TGTGCCAGCAGCTTAGCGCTGCGGCATAGCAATCAGCCCCAGCATTTT. Its protein is CASSLALRHSNQPQHF.

The J gene is TRBJ2-7, the V gene TRBV6-6, with 11 bases fitting TRBD1. This CDR3 has 17 residues. V dropped 0 bases and J dropped 2; count of bases not matched to a gene: 6. Germline loops: CDR1 MNHNY, CDR2 SVGAGI (reference sequence). The CDR3 here is CASSYSIGGQGAYEQYF. Here the CDR3 DNA reads TGTGCCAGCAGTTACTCGATAGGGGGACAGGGGGCCTACGAGCAGTACTTC.

The chain carries TRBV20-1 and TRBJ2-1; D remains ambiguous. Trimming removed 0 bases from V and 13 bases from J, with 10 bases in between. The CDR3 has 11 residues. The germline V gene encodes CDR1 DFQATT and CDR2 SNEGSKA (reference sequence). The CDR3 nucleotides read TGCAGTGCTAGAGATCCGCCGATACAGTTCTTC. Protein: CSARDPPIQFF.